Below, one TCR beta chain is given with its context. Germline CDR1 and CDR2: MNHEY and SVGAGI. V was clipped by 5 bases and J by 1 base, with 11 bases between them. The length of the CDR3 is 14 residues. The data were produced by immunoSEQ multiplex PCR, yet TCRdb's version contains in-frame clones alone and is incomplete. Of roughly 390,000 clones listed, around 87% were seen once; the top ten hold about 9.4%. These data originate in a study of blood T cell repertoires in COVID-19. Looking at the study overall: Sample material is recorded as cDNA or gDNA derived from T cells, B-cell-depleted T cells, or PBMCs.

Sequenced sample: peripheral blood. The source is a woman between 25 and 40 years old with COVID-19, enrolled during active disease. The V call is TRBV6-5, the J call TRBJ2-5, with D perhaps matching TRBD1 (6 bases). The CDR3 protein is CASSPTGIQETQYF. Here the CDR3 DNA reads TGTGCCAGCAGTCCAACAGGGATCCAAGAGACCCAGTACTTC.